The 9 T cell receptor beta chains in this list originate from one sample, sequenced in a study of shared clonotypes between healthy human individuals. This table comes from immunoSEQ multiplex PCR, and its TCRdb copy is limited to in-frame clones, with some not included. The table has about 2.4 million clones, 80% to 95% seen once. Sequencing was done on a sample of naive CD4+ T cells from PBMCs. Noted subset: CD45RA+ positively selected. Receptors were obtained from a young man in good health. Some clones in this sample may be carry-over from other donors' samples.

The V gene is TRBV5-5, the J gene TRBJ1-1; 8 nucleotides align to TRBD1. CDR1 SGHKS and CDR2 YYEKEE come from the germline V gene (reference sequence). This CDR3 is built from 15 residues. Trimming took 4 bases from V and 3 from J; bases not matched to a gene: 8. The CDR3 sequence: CASSRGTGEDTEAFF. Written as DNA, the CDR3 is TGTGCCAGCAGCCGCGGGACAGGTGAGGACACTGAAGCTTTCTTT.

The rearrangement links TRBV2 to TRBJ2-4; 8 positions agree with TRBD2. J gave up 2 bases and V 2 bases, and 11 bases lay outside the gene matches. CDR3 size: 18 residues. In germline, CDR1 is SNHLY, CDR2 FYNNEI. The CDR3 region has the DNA TGTGCCAGCAGTGAAAATCCCCATGTAGCGGGGCCCAAAAACATTCAGTACTTC. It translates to CASSENPHVAGPKNIQYF.

CDR3 in amino acids: CASSTPGGSEQFF. For the CDR3, the DNA is TGTGCCAGCAGTACGCCGGGTGGCAGTGAGCAGTTCTTC. The chain recombines TRBV6-5 with TRBJ2-1; no clear D gene. V lost 5 bases and J 9 bases, leaving 14 bases between the germline ends. Germline V CDR1 and CDR2: MNHEY, SVGAGI. The CDR3 runs 13 residues.

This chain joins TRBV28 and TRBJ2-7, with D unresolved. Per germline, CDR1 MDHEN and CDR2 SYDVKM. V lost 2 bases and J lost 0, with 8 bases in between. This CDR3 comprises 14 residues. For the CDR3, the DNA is TGTGCCAGCAGTTTAGCGCCGAGCTCCTACGAGCAGTACTTC. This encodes CASSLAPSSYEQYF.

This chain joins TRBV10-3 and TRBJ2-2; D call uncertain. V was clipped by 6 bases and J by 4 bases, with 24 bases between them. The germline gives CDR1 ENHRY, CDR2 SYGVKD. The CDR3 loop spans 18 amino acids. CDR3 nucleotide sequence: TGTGCCATCAGACCCGGCCCCGGTGAGAGCGATTTCACCGGGGAGCTGTTTTTT. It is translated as CAIRPGPGESDFTGELFF.

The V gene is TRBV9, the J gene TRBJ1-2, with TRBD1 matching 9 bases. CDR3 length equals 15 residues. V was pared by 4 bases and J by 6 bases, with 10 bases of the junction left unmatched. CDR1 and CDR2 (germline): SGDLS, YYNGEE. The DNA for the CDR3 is TGTGCCAGCAGCATTATTGGGACAGGGCGGGATGGCTACACCTTC. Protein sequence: CASSIIGTGRDGYTF.

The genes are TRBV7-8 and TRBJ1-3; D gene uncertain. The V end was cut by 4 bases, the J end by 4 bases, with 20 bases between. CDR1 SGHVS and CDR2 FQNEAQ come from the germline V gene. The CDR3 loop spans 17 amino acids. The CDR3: CASSSRRGAGLGNTIYF. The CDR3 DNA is TGTGCCAGCAGCTCCCGGCGCGGAGCGGGCCTCGGAAACACCATATATTTT. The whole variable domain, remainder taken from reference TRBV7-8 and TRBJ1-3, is GAGVSQSPRYKVAKRGQDVALRCDPISGHVSLFWYQQALGQGPEFLTYFQNEAQLDKSGLPSDRFFAERPEGSVSTLKIQRTQQEDSAVYLCASSSRRGAGLGNTIYFGEGSWLTVV.

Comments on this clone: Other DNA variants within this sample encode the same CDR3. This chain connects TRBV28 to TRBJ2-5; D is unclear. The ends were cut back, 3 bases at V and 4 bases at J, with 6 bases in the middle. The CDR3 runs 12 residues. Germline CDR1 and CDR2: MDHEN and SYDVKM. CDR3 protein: CASSLTAETQYF. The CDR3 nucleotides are TGTGCCAGCAGTTTGACGGCAGAGACCCAGTACTTC.

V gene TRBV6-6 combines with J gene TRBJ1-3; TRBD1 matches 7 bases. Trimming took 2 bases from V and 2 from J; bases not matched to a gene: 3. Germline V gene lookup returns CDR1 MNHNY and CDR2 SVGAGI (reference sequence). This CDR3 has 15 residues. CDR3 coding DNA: TGTGCCAGCAGTTACCGGCAGGGGGCTGGAAACACCATATATTTT. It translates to CASSYRQGAGNTIYF.